This TCR beta chain was sequenced in a study of regulatory T cells in long-lasting Graves disease. Study findings and constraints: Accuracy may have been reduced by the small sample size. The study found persistent patients shared more public clonotypes (more than 2,500) than new patients (about 890). Persistent disease was associated with favored TRBV28 usage and with favored use of TRBJ1-2 and TRBJ2-5.

The time point here: persistent/refractory GD, antithyroid drugs over 5 years with positive TRAb. There was RNA extracted from PBMCs, and the TCR library was made from it. In Xi'an, China, an endocrinology department was the source of patients. Note on this clonotype: Its antigen is currently unknown.

Arm-PCR of CDR3 regions and iRepertoire HTBI primers were the basis on which TCR beta libraries were built. TCRdb re-called the multiplex PCR reads with MiXCR, one entry per CDR3 protein. The table lists 650,000 to 700,000 distinct CDR3 sequences, around 32% of them singletons. Germline CDR1 reads MDHEN; CDR2 reads SYDVKM. This CDR3 is 13 amino acids long. The V segment lost 5 bases and the J segment 14 bases; nucleotides outside the gene matches: 12. The chain recombines TRBV28 with TRBJ2-3, with 8 nucleotides matching TRBD2. The sample in question was peripheral blood mononuclear cells (PBMCs), obtained when the disease was refractory, from a patient treated with antithyroid drugs. This sequence was found in a female donor with Graves disease. The CDR3 DNA reads TGTGCCAGCAGTCCTCTTATTAGCGGGGTGGGGTATTTT. This sequence encodes CASSPLISGVGYF.